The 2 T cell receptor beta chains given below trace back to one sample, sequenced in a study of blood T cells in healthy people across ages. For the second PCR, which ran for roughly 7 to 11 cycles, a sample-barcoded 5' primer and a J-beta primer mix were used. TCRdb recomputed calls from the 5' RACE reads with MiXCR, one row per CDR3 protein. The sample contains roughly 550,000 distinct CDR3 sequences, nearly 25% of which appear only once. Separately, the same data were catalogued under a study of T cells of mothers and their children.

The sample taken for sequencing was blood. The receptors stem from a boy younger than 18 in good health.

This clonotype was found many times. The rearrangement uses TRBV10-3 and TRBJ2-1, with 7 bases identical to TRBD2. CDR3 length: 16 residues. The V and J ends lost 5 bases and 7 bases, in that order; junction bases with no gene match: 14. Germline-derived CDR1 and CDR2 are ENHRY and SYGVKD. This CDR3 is CAISSLRDYLGNEQFF. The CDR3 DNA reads TGTGCCATCAGTTCACTCCGGGACTACCTCGGGAATGAGCAGTTCTTC.

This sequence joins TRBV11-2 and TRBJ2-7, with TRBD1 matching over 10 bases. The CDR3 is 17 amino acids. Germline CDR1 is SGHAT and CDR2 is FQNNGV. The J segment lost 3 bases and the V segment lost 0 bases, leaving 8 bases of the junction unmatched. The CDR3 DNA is TGTGCCAGCAGCTTAGACAGACCGGGACAGGGGATCTACGAGCAGTACTTC. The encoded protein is CASSLDRPGQGIYEQYF.